A selection of T cell receptor beta chains follows, all from one sample in a study of cytomegalovirus exposure and HLA in healthy donors. Profiled with immunoSEQ multiplex PCR; TCRdb holds only in-frame clones, not every one. The sample holds roughly 150,000 clones, under 90% seen once. Sequencing was done on a sample of PBMCs. The receptors here all came from a male donor in good health and CMV-seronegative. The CDR3 runs from the conserved cysteine through the conserved F or W. A D gene is named only where the DNA matches it firmly. Not every row has a clone size; where given, it reads once, few, many or a size class.

D	V	J	size	CDR3	DNA
TRBD2	TRBV27	TRBJ2-1	-	CASTPREGLYNEQFF	TGTGCCAGCACCCCCCGGGAGGGCCTTTACAATGAGCAGTTCTTC
-	TRBV7-2	TRBJ1-5	-	CASSLAQGNQPQHF	TGTGCCAGCAGCTTAGCTCAGGGAAATCAGCCCCAGCATTTT
-	TRBV5-1	TRBJ2-7	-	CASSFAPPGEQYF	TGCGCCAGCAGCTTTGCCCCACCGGGCGAGCAGTACTTC
TRBD2	TRBV4-3	TRBJ2-1	-	CASSQVGLAGGPQFF	TGCGCCAGCAGCCAAGTCGGCCTAGCGGGAGGGCCGCAGTTCTTC
-	TRBV5-5	TRBJ2-7	-	CASSPTGYEQYF	TGTGCCAGCAGCCCCACCGGCTACGAGCAGTACTTC
-	TRBV6-5	TRBJ2-7	-	CASSYFEGEEYF	TGTGCCAGCAGTTACTTTGAGGGAGAGGAGTACTTC
-	TRBV5-1	TRBJ2-5	-	CASSLLNQRVSQETQYF	TGCGCCAGCAGCTTGTTAAACCAGCGGGTTTCACAAGAGACCCAGTACTTC
TRBD2	TRBV7-9	TRBJ2-3	-	CASSPLAGSTDTQYF	TGTGCCAGCAGCCCCTTAGCGGGGAGCACAGATACGCAGTATTTT
TRBD2	TRBV11-2	TRBJ2-5	-	CASSPLAGGVETQYF	TGTGCCAGCAGCCCGTTAGCGGGAGGGGTAGAGACCCAGTACTTC
-	TRBV7-9	TRBJ2-1	-	CASSKLAVLFSEQFF	TGTGCCAGCAGCAAATTAGCGGTATTATTCAGTGAGCAGTTCTTC
TRBD2	TRBV14	TRBJ2-5	-	CASSQEGLAGDSQETQYF	TGTGCCAGCAGCCAAGAGGGCCTAGCGGGCGACTCCCAAGAGACCCAGTACTTC
-	TRBV7-9	TRBJ1-5	few	CASSPTGFSQPQHF	TGTGCCAGCAGCCCCACAGGGTTTAGTCAGCCCCAGCATTTT
TRBD2	TRBV7-3	TRBJ2-1	-	CASASGTNNEQFF	TGTGCCAGCGCTAGCGGGACGAACAATGAGCAGTTCTTC
-	TRBV15	TRBJ1-4	-	CATSLSWNLGRHNEKLFF	TGTGCCACCAGCCTCTCGTGGAACCTTGGCCGACATAATGAAAAACTGTTTTTT
-	TRBV2	TRBJ2-7	-	CASREGGFHEQYF	TGTGCCAGCAGGGAAGGAGGGTTCCACGAGCAGTACTTC
TRBD2	TRBV4-2	TRBJ2-7	-	CASSHGLAGMYEQYF	TGTGCCAGCAGCCATGGACTAGCGGGAATGTACGAGCAGTACTTC
TRBD1	TRBV18	TRBJ2-7	few	CASSPPGQTYEQYF	TGTGCCAGCTCACCACCGGGACAGACCTACGAGCAGTACTTC
TRBD2	TRBV27	TRBJ2-7	-	CASSTLGRLAGGEQYF	TGTGCCAGCAGCACCCTGGGGAGACTAGCGGGAGGCGAGCAGTACTTC
TRBD2	TRBV6-5	TRBJ2-7	-	CASRGAGTSPYEQYF	TGTGCCAGCAGAGGAGCCGGGACTAGCCCGTACGAGCAGTACTTC
-	TRBV2	TRBJ2-2	-	CASSPGTTNTGELFF	TGTGCCAGCAGCCCCGGGACAACGAACACCGGGGAGCTGTTTTTT
-	TRBV7-8	TRBJ2-1	-	CASSFDRGTYNEQFF	TGTGCCAGCAGCTTTGATCGCGGGACTTACAATGAGCAGTTCTTC
-	TRBV19	TRBJ1-1	once	CASGWPGREAFF	TGTGCCAGCGGATGGCCAGGAAGGGAAGCTTTCTTT
-	TRBV30	TRBJ2-2	-	CAWSMAIGELFF	TGTGCCTGGAGTATGGCCATCGGGGAGCTGTTTTTT
-	TRBV4-2	TRBJ2-7	-	CASSQAGGLTYEQYF	TGTGCCAGCAGCCAAGCGGGTGGCCTCACCTACGAGCAGTACTTC
-	TRBV27	TRBJ2-5	once	CASSLSAGYQETQYF	TGTGCCAGCAGTTTGTCGGCGGGGTACCAAGAGACCCAGTACTTC
TRBD1	TRBV9	TRBJ2-2	-	CASSYTGGTGELFF	TGTGCCAGCAGCTATACAGGGGGCACCGGGGAGCTGTTTTTT
TRBD1	TRBV2	TRBJ2-1	-	CASSEFRDSHNEQFF	TGTGCCAGCAGTGAGTTCCGGGACAGCCACAATGAGCAGTTCTTC
TRBD1	TRBV11-1	TRBJ1-5	once	CASSLGQAQPQHF	TGTGCCAGCAGCTTGGGACAGGCTCAGCCCCAGCATTTT
-	TRBV30	TRBJ2-3	-	CAWRLVTDTQYF	TGTGCCTGGAGGCTAGTCACAGATACGCAGTATTTT
-	TRBV25-1	TRBJ2-2	-	CASSEYGGTSAAGELFF	TGTGCCAGCAGTGAATATGGGGGGACCAGCGCCGCCGGGGAGCTGTTTTTT
TRBD1	TRBV10-1	TRBJ1-2	once	CASSAGTEYGYTF	TGCGCCAGCAGCGCCGGGACAGAATATGGCTACACCTTC
-	TRBV6-1	TRBJ2-7	-	CASSPRTYSYEQYF	TGTGCCAGCAGTCCCCGGACATACTCCTACGAGCAGTACTTC
-	TRBV30	TRBJ1-5	-	CAWSVPGIDQPQHF	TGTGCCTGGAGTGTGCCCGGTATCGATCAGCCCCAGCATTTT
TRBD1	TRBV11-2	TRBJ2-7	-	CASSSWTGGAYEQYF	TGTGCCAGCAGCTCGTGGACAGGGGGAGCCTACGAGCAGTACTTC
TRBD2	TRBV11-1	TRBJ2-1	-	CASRWLGGGEQFF	TGTGCCAGCAGATGGTTGGGGGGAGGGGAGCAGTTCTTC
TRBD1	TRBV10-3	TRBJ1-5	-	CAISEGGTDQPQHF	TGTGCCATCAGTGAAGGCGGGACAGATCAGCCCCAGCATTTT
TRBD1	TRBV19	TRBJ2-7	-	CASSPSGTGGYEQYF	TGTGCCAGTAGCCCTTCCGGGACAGGAGGCTACGAGCAGTACTTC
-	TRBV27	TRBJ2-2	once	CASSLSPQSYTGELFF	TGTGCCAGCAGTTTATCTCCACAGAGTTACACCGGGGAGCTGTTTTTT
-	TRBV6-5	TRBJ2-7	-	CASSYLEGVEQYF	TGTGCCAGCAGTTACTTAGAGGGAGTCGAGCAGTACTTC
-	TRBV4-3	TRBJ1-3	large	CASSPTTGSSGNTIYF	TGCGCCAGCAGCCCCACAACGGGGAGCTCTGGAAACACCATATATTTT
TRBD2	TRBV7-9	TRBJ2-1	-	CASSLGTSEGSYNEQFF	TGTGCCAGCAGCTTGGGGACTAGCGAGGGGTCCTACAATGAGCAGTTCTTC
-	TRBV7-9	TRBJ1-2	-	CASSDNTEPGPGYGYTF	TGTGCCAGCAGCGATAACACCGAACCGGGCCCGGGGTATGGCTACACCTTC
-	TRBV2	TRBJ2-3	-	CASRVRAATDTQYF	TGTGCCAGCCGGGTGAGAGCGGCCACAGATACGCAGTATTTT
-	TRBV2	TRBJ2-1	-	CASSSSRLSYGNEQFF	TGTGCCAGCAGCTCTTCCAGGCTATCCTATGGGAATGAGCAGTTCTTC
TRBD2	TRBV7-2	TRBJ2-1	-	CASSLAPAGRAYNEQFF	TGTGCCAGCAGCTTAGCCCCAGCCGGGAGGGCATACAATGAGCAGTTCTTC
-	TRBV13	TRBJ2-1	-	CASSLGMGVNNEQFF	TGTGCCAGCAGCTTAGGAATGGGAGTTAACAATGAGCAGTTCTTC
-	TRBV10-1	TRBJ2-4	-	CASKGGVLAKNIQYF	TGCGCCAGCAAGGGAGGAGTCCTAGCCAAAAACATTCAGTACTTC
TRBD2	TRBV28	TRBJ2-3	-	CASKTRGEGLSTDTQYF	TGTGCCAGCAAAACCCGCGGGGAGGGCTTGAGCACAGATACGCAGTATTTT
-	TRBV30	TRBJ2-1	-	CASQPGIYNEQFF	TGTGCCTCGCAACCCGGGATATACAATGAGCAGTTCTTC
-	TRBV13	TRBJ1-4	-	CASSFYAGNNEKLFF	TGTGCCAGCAGCTTTTATGCAGGGAACAATGAAAAACTGTTTTTT
-	TRBV4-3	TRBJ1-3	-	CASSQADVSSGNTIYF	TGCGCCAGCAGCCAAGCTGACGTTTCCAGCGGGAACACCATATATTTT
-	TRBV11-2	TRBJ2-7	-	CASSLESRRAYEQYF	TGTGCCAGCAGCTTAGAGAGTAGGAGGGCCTACGAGCAGTACTTC
-	TRBV5-6	TRBJ1-5	-	CASTTNGDQPQHF	TGTGCCAGCACCACAAACGGAGATCAGCCCCAGCATTTT
TRBD2	TRBV5-4	TRBJ2-1	once	CASSFLASGPLEQFF	TGTGCCAGCAGCTTTTTGGCTAGCGGGCCACTTGAGCAGTTCTTC